These 17 T cell receptor beta chains originate from one sample sequenced in a study of human T cells and chemical hapten exposure. The time point here: healthy volunteer bleed at 6 weeks. Whole blood, unfractionated, served as the material for total RNA extraction. Each CDR3 protein is one row after TCRdb ran MiXCR on the RACE reads. The profile shows fewer than 100,000 distinct CDR3 sequences, around 9.3% of them singletons. The sequencing sample was made of whole blood. The receptor source for this set is a female donor in good health. Some clones in this sample may be carry-over from other donors' samples.

This clonotype was seen at least ten times. The chain employs TRBV20-1 and TRBJ2-3, with 13 bases identical to TRBD2. Germline loops: CDR1 DFQATT, CDR2 SNEGSKA (reference sequence). V was pared by 4 bases and J by 6 bases, with 7 bases of the junction left unmatched. This CDR3 spans 15 amino acids. This CDR3 reads CSAMGTSGARDTQYF. As DNA, the CDR3 is TGCAGTGCTATGGGGACTAGCGGGGCCCGGGATACGCAGTATTTT.

In the case of this clonotype: Possible read error: a much larger clone is one base away. This chain connects TRBV20-1 to TRBJ1-1; D call uncertain. There are 15 residues in the CDR3. V was cut by 1 base and J by 1 base, with 13 bases left in between. Germline V CDR1 and CDR2: DFQATT, SNEGSKA (reference sequence). CDR3 amino acids: CSARVILERNTEAFF. CDR3 nucleotide sequence: TGCAGTGCTAGAGTTATTTTGGAACGGAACACTGAAGCTTTCTTT.

This clonotype has a count of ten or more. The rearrangement uses TRBV12-3 or TRBV12-4 and TRBJ2-7; 11 nucleotides match TRBD2. The V gene end was trimmed by 0 bases and the J gene end by 2 bases; junction bases not matched to a gene: 0. CDR3 length: 15 amino acids. CDR3 in DNA: TGTGCCAGCAGTTTAGCTAGCGGGGGGGCCTACGAGCAGTACTTC. It specifies CASSLASGGAYEQYF.

The rearrangement links TRBV4-3 to TRBJ2-1; 8 nucleotides match TRBD1. Germline values: CDR1 LGHNA, CDR2 YSLEER. Losses at the gene ends were 4 bases for V and 14 bases for J; bases not matched to a gene: 10. This CDR3 is built from 13 residues. For the CDR3, the DNA is TGCGCCAGCAGCCCTGTCGGACAGGGCCCCGAGTTCTTC. Amino acid sequence: CASSPVGQGPEFF.

The gene calls are TRBV15 and TRBJ2-1; 8 nucleotides match TRBD2. The trim removed 0 bases at V and 3 bases at J, leaving 7 bases unmatched. The CDR3 runs to 17 residues. Germline CDR1 LNHNV, CDR2 YYDKDF (reference sequence). This chain's CDR3 is CATSRDLSGALYNEQFF. CDR3 sequence (DNA): TGTGCCACCAGCAGAGACCTTAGCGGGGCTCTCTACAATGAGCAGTTCTTC.

In its sample, this clonotype was seen many times. The V gene is TRBV30, the J gene TRBJ1-1; unclear D gene. V dropped 2 bases and J dropped 3 bases, with 16 bases sitting between them. The length of the CDR3 is 15 residues. CDR1 and CDR2 from the germline V gene are GTSNPN and SVGIG (reference sequence). In nucleotides, the CDR3 is TGTGCCTGGAGTCCTCCGGGAGCAACCTACACTGAAGCTTTCTTT. Amino acids: CAWSPPGATYTEAFF. The whole variable domain, remainder taken from reference TRBV30 and TRBJ1-1, is SQTIHQWPATLVQPVGSPLSLECTVEGTSNPNLYWYRQAAGRGLQLLFYSVGIGQISSEVPQNLSASRPQDRQFILSSKKLLLSDSGFYLCAWSPPGATYTEAFFGQGTRLTVV.

This chain joins TRBV10-3 and TRBJ2-2; 9 nucleotides agree with TRBD1. In germline, CDR1 is ENHRY, CDR2 SYGVKD. The trim removed 2 bases at V and 4 bases at J, leaving 8 bases unmatched. The CDR3 has 17 residues. CDR3 sequence: CAISEPGQGSSTGELFF. The CDR3 DNA follows: TGTGCCATCAGTGAGCCGGGACAGGGAAGTAGCACCGGGGAGCTGTTTTTT.

This rearrangement joins TRBV24-1 to TRBJ1-1, with D possibly TRBD1 on 5 matching bases. V shed 6 bases and J shed 5 bases, with 12 bases lying between them. The CDR3 is made up of 13 amino acids. Germline loops: CDR1 KGHDR, CDR2 SFDVKD. The CDR3 sequence is CATSPGQGTEAFF. CDR3 sequence (DNA): TGTGCCACCAGTCCTGGACAAGGGACTGAAGCTTTCTTT.

The chain joins TRBV29-1 to TRBJ2-5; TRBD1 might be the D (5 bases). V was shortened by 2 bases and J by 3 bases, with 7 bases between the two germline ends. This CDR3 is 12 amino acids long. Germline V lookup: CDR1 SQVTM, CDR2 ANQGSEA. The CDR3 protein is CSVESREETQYF. CDR3 coding DNA: TGCAGCGTTGAATCCAGGGAAGAGACCCAGTACTTC. The whole variable domain, filled in from reference TRBV29-1 and TRBJ2-5, reads SAVISQKPSRDICQRGTSLTIQCQVDSQVTMMFWYRQQPGQSLTLIATANQGSEATYESGFVIDKFPISRPNLTFSTLTVSNMSPEDSSIYLCSVESREETQYFGPGTRLLVL.

The rearrangement links TRBV19 to TRBJ1-1; TRBD1 agrees at 11 bases. The CDR3 runs 16 residues. With V trimmed by 7 bases and J by 0 bases, 7 bases remained unmatched. Looked up from germline, CDR1 is LNHDA and CDR2 is SQIVND (reference sequence). CDR3 protein: CASTEGQGGMNTEAFF. The CDR3 DNA follows: TGTGCCAGTACCGAGGGACAGGGGGGGATGAACACTGAAGCTTTCTTT. Full variable domain (missing parts from reference TRBV19 and TRBJ1-1): DGGITQSPKYLFRKEGQNVTLSCEQNLNHDAMYWYRQDPGQGLRLIYYSQIVNDFQKGDIAEGYSVSREKKESFPLTVTSAQKNPTAFYLCASTEGQGGMNTEAFFGQGTRLTVV.

This clonotype was seen a few times. The chain is built from TRBV18 and TRBJ2-4, with 8 bases identical to TRBD2. The germline gives CDR1 KGHSH, CDR2 LQKENI. The CDR3 is made up of 19 amino acids. Trimming cost V 4 bases and J 2 bases; bases outside gene matches: 16. The CDR3 nucleotides read TGTGCCAGCTCACGGGAGCGGGGGACCCATCTAAAAACCAAAAACATTCAGTACTTC. As protein: CASSRERGTHLKTKNIQYF.

Concerning this clonotype itself: Being one base from a much bigger clone, this may be a read error. The chain links TRBV7-8 to TRBJ2-1, with 8 bases fitting TRBD2. The CDR3 sequence is 16 residues long. Germline CDR1 is SGHVS and CDR2 is FQNEAQ. V lost 7 bases, J lost 7 bases, and 15 bases stayed unmatched. For the CDR3, the DNA is TGTGCCAGCACCCCGACTAGCGTGGTACTCCAAAATGAGCAGTTCTTC. This gives the protein CASTPTSVVLQNEQFF.

This clonotype has a count of ten or more. The rearrangement links TRBV6-1 to TRBJ2-3, with 10 nucleotides matching TRBD1. The length of the CDR3 is 15 residues. Germline CDR1 and CDR2: MNHNS and SASEGT. V was clipped by 6 bases and J by 4 bases; unmatched bases: 7. CDR3 bases: TGTGCCAGCAGGGGAGGGGGACAGGGGTCAGATACGCAGTATTTT. Amino acids: CASRGGGQGSDTQYF.

This clonotype was detected ten times or more. The chain joins TRBV5-1 to TRBJ1-2, with D perhaps matching TRBD1 (5 bases). This CDR3 is 13 amino acids long. In germline, CDR1 is SGHRS, CDR2 YFSETQ. V gave up 0 bases and J gave up 4 bases, with 7 bases separating them. The CDR3 nucleotides read TGCGCCAGCAGCTTGGGACAGCCCTATGGCTACACCTTC. It codes for CASSLGQPYGYTF. Using reference TRBV5-1 and TRBJ1-2 for the parts outside the CDR3, the full variable domain is KAGVTQTPRYLIKTRGQQVTLSCSPISGHRSVSWYQQTPGQGLQFLFEYFSETQRNKGNFPGRFSGRQFSNSRSEMNVSTLELGDSALYLCASSLGQPYGYTFGSGTRLTVV.

In this sample, this clonotype turned up a few times. This CDR3 reads CASSLTTGRYHEQYF. CDR3 bases: TGTGCCAGCAGCTTGACTACAGGGCGCTACCACGAGCAGTACTTC. The rearrangement joins TRBV7-2 to TRBJ2-7; D is possibly TRBD1 (6 bases). The CDR3 length is 15 residues. With 3 bases removed from V and 5 bases from J, the gap between germline ends came to 17 bases. Germline CDR1 and CDR2: SGHTA and FQGNSA.

There are a few counts of this clonotype. This rearrangement joins TRBV7-3 to TRBJ2-3; a weak D match, TRBD2 (7 bases). CDR3 length: 15 residues. CDR1 SGHTA and CDR2 FQGTGA come from the germline V gene. Trimming shortened V by 1 base and J by 6 bases, and 14 bases separated the two germline ends. The CDR3 loop reads CASSLRGGAGDTQYF. The CDR3 DNA reads TGTGCCAGCAGCTTAAGAGGGGGGGCAGGTGATACGCAGTATTTT.

This clonotype was seen many times. The gene calls are TRBV7-2 and TRBJ1-1, with 8 bases lining up with TRBD1. Losses at the gene ends were 4 bases for V and 4 bases for J; bases not matched to a gene: 5. Looked up from germline, CDR1 is SGHTA and CDR2 is FQGNSA. CDR3 size: 14 residues. DNA for the CDR3: TGTGCCAGCAGCTCCTGGACAGGGCTCACTGAAGCTTTCTTT. The encoded protein is CASSSWTGLTEAFF.